This T cell receptor beta chain was captured in a study of blood T cell repertoires in COVID-19. Germline CDR1 and CDR2: SGHKS and YYEKEE (reference sequence). The CDR3 sequence is 16 residues long. Trimming removed 5 bases at V and 8 bases at J, with 20 bases between. Method: immunoSEQ multiplex PCR; TCRdb's copy keeps in-frame clones and lacks some. The sample records about 520,000 clones, approximately 85% being singletons. This chain links TRBV5-5 with TRBJ1-6; tentative D call: TRBD1 (6 bases). Input material: peripheral blood. The source is a human donor in a cohort sampled during active COVID-19. CDR3 protein: CASRLLRQAFHSPLHF. CDR3 DNA: TGTGCCAGCAGGTTACTAAGACAGGCCTTTCATTCACCCCTCCACTTT.